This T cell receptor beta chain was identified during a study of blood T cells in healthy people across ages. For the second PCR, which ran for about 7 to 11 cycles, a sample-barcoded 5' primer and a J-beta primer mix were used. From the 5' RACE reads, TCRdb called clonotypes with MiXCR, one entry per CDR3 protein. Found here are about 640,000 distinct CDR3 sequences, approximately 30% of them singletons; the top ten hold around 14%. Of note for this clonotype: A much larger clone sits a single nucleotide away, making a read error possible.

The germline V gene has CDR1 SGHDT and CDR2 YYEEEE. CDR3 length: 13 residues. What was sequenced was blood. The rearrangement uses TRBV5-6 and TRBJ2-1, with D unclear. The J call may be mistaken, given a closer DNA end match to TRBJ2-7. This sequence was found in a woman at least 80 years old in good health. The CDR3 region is CASSRVSYNEQYF. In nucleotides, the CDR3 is TGTGCCAGCAGTCGGGTCTCCTACAATGAGCAGTACTTC.